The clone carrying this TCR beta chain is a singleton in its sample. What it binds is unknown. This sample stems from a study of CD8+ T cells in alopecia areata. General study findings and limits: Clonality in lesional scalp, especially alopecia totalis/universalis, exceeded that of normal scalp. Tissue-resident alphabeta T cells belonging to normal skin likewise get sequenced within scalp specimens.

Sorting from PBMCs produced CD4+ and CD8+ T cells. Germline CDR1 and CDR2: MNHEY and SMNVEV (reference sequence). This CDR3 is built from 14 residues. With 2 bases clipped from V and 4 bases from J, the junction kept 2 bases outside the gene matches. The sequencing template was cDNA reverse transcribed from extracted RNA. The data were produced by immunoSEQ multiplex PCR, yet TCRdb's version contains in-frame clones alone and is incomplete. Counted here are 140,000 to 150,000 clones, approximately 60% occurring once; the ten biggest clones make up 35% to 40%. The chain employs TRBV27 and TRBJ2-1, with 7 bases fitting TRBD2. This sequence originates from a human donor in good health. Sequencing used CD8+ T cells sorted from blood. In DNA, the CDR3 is TGTGCCAGCAGTTTAGACGGGGGGTACAATGAGCAGTTCTTC. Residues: CASSLDGGYNEQFF.